The following is a T cell receptor beta chain sequence with its context. This clone has a handful of counts. Its recognized antigen is unknown. Base qualities are missing; no much larger clone stands one base away. This specimen belongs to a study of beta chain features in type 1 diabetes (dated by TCRdb to the late 2010s). Study-wide context: Patients and healthy donors did not differ in mean age, gender distribution, total cell number or subset yield. The study compared the TCRB repertoires of sorted circulating CD4+ T cell subsets in recently diagnosed type 1 diabetes patients with those in matched healthy donors. Whereas all 30 or so donors provided naive and central memory subsets, regulatory and stem cell-like memory subsets were isolated from just 8 patients and roughly eight healthy donors. Across all samples, about 110 million sorted cells were examined, and cell number per subset correlated strongly with RNA yield. The paper as a whole reports these results and caveats: Sequencing cDNA rather than genomic DNA could over-represent highly expressing activated cells, although activation and CD3 levels did not differ between groups. Naive, central memory and regulatory TCRB repertoires appeared more similar among patients than among healthy donors. HLA sub-analyses involved small numbers of individuals, so any influence of HLA type on TCRB rearrangement remained unresolved. Type 1 diabetes patients showed a moderate but significant shortening of TCRB CDR3 length in all four CD4+ subsets. Shorter templates might have been favored by PCR, but patient and control samples were amplified and corrected together, so both groups would have been affected equally by any skew. Patients with type 1 diabetes made fewer insertions and deleted more nucleotides at VDJ recombination sites, implying thymic rearrangement abnormalities.

The CDR3 numbers 14 residues from cysteine through phenylalanine. The retained sequence is limited to the CDR3, 42 bases, with the frame set at the first base. V is shortened by 0 bases, J by 8 bases, and the region joining them spans 13 bases. The germline V gene provides CDR1 SGHDN and CDR2 FVKESK. The entire amount of isolated RNA was reverse transcribed using the High Capacity cDNA Reverse Transcription Kit, so the sequenced TCRB transcripts were expressed ones. Deep immunoSEQ sequencing was performed on naive, central memory and regulatory T cell samples, with an average of approximately 3.9 million total reads per sample. Sorted cells were lysed in RLT buffer, and RNA was extracted using DNase-treated RNeasy Micro or Mini kits according to cell number. Each cell subset was processed separately to prevent cross-contamination, with patient and healthy donor samples processed together. The immunoSEQ multiplex PCR was used to amplify TCRB sequences from cDNA, yielding 87-bp fragments that span the CDR3 region. Sequencing of the amplicons was done on the Illumina HiSeq platform. The paper's data handling went like this. Synthetic template baselines were used to correct PCR bias computationally, reads within Hamming distance 2 were collapsed, and singletons that could not be merged were discarded. Reads were aligned to IMGT to assign V, D and J genes, CDR3 length, and insertions or deletions at six rearrangement sites. Within each subset, clonotype counts were normalized to the number of sorted cells before true diversity and Gini coefficients were calculated with the tcR R package. Repertoire sharing was quantified using the overlap coefficient calculated on TCRB nucleotide sequences. What TCRdb holds here is the immuneACCESS table cut down to in-frame rearrangements. Part of the clones is not present; checked against another copy, under half of the missing clones reflect an unresolved V gene, and the others are unexplained. V and J calls and clone size are copied from that table; D and trimming were computed from the DNA. Counted in this sample were approximately 170,000 clones; less than 9.5% of them appeared once. The top ten constitute 2% to 3% of the sample.

From each donor, a single peripheral blood sample of approximately 110 mL on average was drawn into heparinised tubes. Naive, central memory, regulatory and stem cell-like memory CD4+ T cells were sorted on a BD FACSAria II using a panel including CD45RO, CCR7, CD25, CD127, CD95 and CD27. A purity above 95% was achieved for all sorted populations. Right away, PBMCs were isolated by Lymphoprep density gradient centrifugation and were stained directly, with no culture step. To minimize batch effects, samples were stained and sorted in pairs, one healthy donor with one patient per experiment. This TCR came from a young woman in good health. The chain employs TRBV14 and TRBJ1-2, with no confident D gene call. Sequenced sample: central memory CD4+ T cells from blood. CDR3 reads: CASSQDLQSGGYTF. The sequenced DNA: TGTGCCAGCAGCCAAGATCTACAGAGTGGCGGCTACACCTTC.